The 30 T cell receptor beta chains listed next were all sequenced from one sample in a study of lymphopenia after photon versus proton radiotherapy. This table comes from immunoSEQ multiplex PCR, and its TCRdb copy is limited to in-frame clones, with some not included. The table has 55,000 to 70,000 clones, about 89% seen once. The sequencing used peripheral blood, collected from a patient treated with proton-based radiotherapy. These receptors all stem from an elderly man with esophageal cancer.

As to this clone: This sample includes further DNA sequences coding for the same CDR3. The chain employs TRBV7-6 and TRBJ2-5; D remains unclear. The CDR3 covers 11 residues. V dropped 4 bases and J dropped 1 base, with 1 base sitting between them. Germline CDR1 is SGHVS and CDR2 is FNYEAQ. CDR3 DNA sequence: TGTGCCAGCAGCTCCCAAGAGACCCAGTACTTC. This codes for CASSSQETQYF.

The chain has TRBV7-6 and TRBJ2-5, with TRBD2 as a possible D gene (5 bases). Per the germline V gene, CDR1 is SGHVS and CDR2 is FNYEAQ. The CDR3 runs to 18 residues. V gave up 8 bases and J gave up 5 bases, with 30 bases separating them. The CDR3 coding sequence is TGTGCCAGCGGAGGCTCAGAGGGTCCGAGCCCGTTAGTGGAGACCCAGTACTTC. Translation gives CASGGSEGPSPLVETQYF. Full variable domain (missing parts from reference TRBV7-6 and TRBJ2-5): GAGVSQSPRYKVTKRGQDVALRCDPISGHVSLYWYRQALGQGPEFLTYFNYEAQQDKSGLPNDRFSAERPEGSISTLTIQRTEQRDSAMYRCASGGSEGPSPLVETQYFGPGTRLLVL.

Here the CDR3 reads CASSLVPSYTDTQYF. Written as DNA, the CDR3 is TGTGCCAGCAGCTTAGTTCCTAGCTACACAGATACGCAGTATTTT. V is TRBV11-1 and J is TRBJ2-3; perhaps TRBD2 as D (5 bases). The germline CDR1 and CDR2 sequences are SGHAT and FQDESV (reference sequence). The CDR3 length is 15 residues. The germline V and J ends were trimmed by 1 base and 2 bases, with 10 bases remaining between them.

The genes are TRBV19 and TRBJ1-5; no clear D. Trimming pared 5 bases from V and 5 bases from J, leaving 7 bases between. CDR1 and CDR2 (germline): LNHDA, SQIVND (reference sequence). This CDR3 region has 12 residues. The chain's CDR3 is CASSSRDQPQHF. The CDR3 nucleotides are TGTGCCAGTAGTTCAAGAGATCAGCCCCAGCATTTT. Filled out from reference TRBV19 and TRBJ1-5, the complete variable domain reads DGGITQSPKYLFRKEGQNVTLSCEQNLNHDAMYWYRQDPGQGLRLIYYSQIVNDFQKGDIAEGYSVSREKKESFPLTVTSAQKNPTAFYLCASSSRDQPQHFGDGTRLSIL.

V and J are TRBV30 and TRBJ1-6, with D possibly TRBD1 on 6 matching bases. Looked up from germline, CDR1 is GTSNPN and CDR2 is SVGIG (reference sequence). V lost 0 bases, J lost 8 bases, and 14 bases lay in between. The CDR3 runs to 15 residues. The CDR3 sequence is CAWSVGRGGDSPLHF. The CDR3 bases are TGTGCCTGGAGTGTAGGCAGGGGAGGCGATTCACCCCTCCACTTT.

The chain joins TRBV6-1 to TRBJ2-5, with D possibly being TRBD2 (5 bases). The germline CDR1 and CDR2 sequences are MNHNS and SASEGT. This CDR3 contains 14 residues. V was clipped by 8 bases and J by 4 bases, with 17 bases between them. Here the CDR3 DNA reads TGTGCCAGCGGCGTACCACGGGGTGGAGAGACCCAGTACTTC. This gives the protein CASGVPRGGETQYF.

This sequence joins TRBV7-2 and TRBJ1-2; D is ambiguous. Germline-derived CDR1 and CDR2 are SGHTA and FQGNSA. CDR3 length: 13 amino acids. V was pared by 1 base and J by 6 bases, with 9 bases between. The CDR3 loop reads CASSLVSPNGYTF. The CDR3 coding sequence is TGTGCCAGCAGCTTAGTCTCACCCAATGGCTACACCTTC.

This clone was recorded a few times. This chain connects TRBV4-3 to TRBJ1-4; 8 bases match TRBD1. V gave up 5 bases and J gave up 7 bases; unmatched junction bases: 6. Looked up from germline, CDR1 is LGHNA and CDR2 is YSLEER. The CDR3 runs to 14 residues. The CDR3, as DNA: TGCGCCAGCAGCGGCAATACAGGGGGTGAAAAACTGTTTTTT. Protein sequence: CASSGNTGGEKLFF.

This clone was recorded once. The CDR3 nucleotides are TGTGCCAGCAGCCGGAGGGGGGACGTATCCTACGAGCAGTACTTC. Translating it yields CASSRRGDVSYEQYF. This chain links TRBV13 with TRBJ2-7, with D perhaps being TRBD1 or TRBD2 (6 bases each). This CDR3 has 15 residues. CDR1 is PRHDT and CDR2 is FYEKMQ in the germline V gene (reference sequence). The V end lost 5 bases, the J end lost 1 base, and 15 bases lay between the germline ends.

The chain has TRBV7-6 and TRBJ1-2, with D possibly being TRBD1 (6 bases). This CDR3 spans 15 amino acids. The germline V gene has CDR1 SGHVS and CDR2 FNYEAQ. V was cut by 3 bases and J by 0 bases, with 11 bases left in between. CDR3 coding DNA: TGTGCCAGCAGCTTGAGGCAGGGGTCTAACTATGGCTACACCTTC. Protein sequence: CASSLRQGSNYGYTF.

The rearrangement uses TRBV7-2 and TRBJ2-2, with a weak D call TRBD1 (6 bases). Germline lookup yields CDR1 SGHTA and CDR2 FQGNSA. The CDR3 loop spans 16 amino acids. Trimming left V 2 bases short and J 4 bases short, with 14 bases between. This CDR3 reads CASSLLNREFTGELFF. DNA of the CDR3: TGTGCCAGCAGCTTATTGAACAGGGAGTTCACCGGGGAGCTGTTTTTT.

The CDR3 DNA reads as TGTGCCAGCAACAAAGGCGGGCATTTTGGCTACACCTTC. Its translation: CASNKGGHFGYTF. J is TRBJ1-2 and V is TRBV5-4; D gene unclear. In germline, CDR1 is SGHNT, CDR2 YYREEE (reference sequence). V dropped 6 bases and J dropped 7 bases, with 16 bases sitting between them. The CDR3 is 13 residues long.

V and J are TRBV7-9 and TRBJ2-1, with TRBD2 matching over 8 bases. The CDR3 extends over 15 amino acids. V was pared by 5 bases and J by 6 bases, with 9 bases of the junction left unmatched. Germline V CDR1 and CDR2: SEHNR, FQNEAQ (reference sequence). The CDR3 nucleotides read TGTGCCAGCAGCAATGGGACTAGTCTCCTCAATGAGCAGTTCTTC. This sequence encodes CASSNGTSLLNEQFF.

The chain uses TRBV7-2 and TRBJ2-7; possibly TRBD1 for D (6 bases). The CDR3 is made up of 13 amino acids. The V end was cut by 3 bases, the J end by 2 bases, with 8 bases between. Germline CDR1 is SGHTA and CDR2 is FQGNSA. This CDR3 reads CASSFDRPYEQYF. The CDR3 DNA follows: TGTGCCAGCAGCTTCGACAGGCCCTACGAGCAGTACTTC.

The chain joins TRBV28 to TRBJ1-2; D is perhaps TRBD1 (5 bases). The CDR3 extends over 15 amino acids. Germline lookup yields CDR1 MDHEN and CDR2 SYDVKM. V was clipped by 4 bases and J by 6 bases, with 18 bases between them. The CDR3 protein is CASSSNVGGSDGYTF. CDR3 nucleotides: TGTGCCAGCAGTTCCAATGTGGGGGGATCGGATGGCTACACCTTC.

V and J are TRBV18 and TRBJ2-3, with TRBD2 matching over 16 bases. The trim removed 0 bases at V and 3 bases at J, leaving 6 bases unmatched. CDR1 and CDR2 (germline): KGHSH, LQKENI. There are 19 residues in the CDR3. The CDR3 DNA reads TGTGCCAGCTCACCACCGGGACTAGCGGGAGGGCCGAGGACAGATACGCAGTATTTT. Encoded protein: CASSPPGLAGGPRTDTQYF.

The chain employs TRBV19 and TRBJ2-5; possible D gene TRBD2, 6 bases. CDR3 size: 13 residues. Deletions cut 6 bases from V and 1 base from J, with 9 bases between. The germline gives CDR1 LNHDA, CDR2 SQIVND (reference sequence). CDR3 DNA: TGTGCCAGTAGCGGGGACTTCCAAGAGACCCAGTACTTC. Translating it yields CASSGDFQETQYF.

This chain joins TRBV5-6 and TRBJ1-6; D unresolved. CDR1 SGHDT and CDR2 YYEEEE come from the germline V gene. The CDR3 consists of 17 residues. V lost 1 base to trimming and J lost 6 bases, with 17 bases between them. CDR3 in amino acids: CASSLLGLEGINSPLHF. CDR3 nucleotide sequence: TGTGCCAGCAGCTTGTTGGGCCTGGAGGGCATTAATTCACCCCTCCACTTT.

This chain connects TRBV27 to TRBJ1-2; D is perhaps TRBD1 (5 bases). The CDR3 sequence is 13 residues long. Trimming pared 10 bases from V and 6 bases from J, leaving 18 bases between. From germline, CDR1 is MNHEY and CDR2 SMNVEV (reference sequence). This CDR3 reads CATARAREDGYTF. The CDR3 DNA is TGTGCCACCGCGCGGGCCAGGGAGGATGGCTACACCTTC.

The genes are TRBV2 and TRBJ1-1; TRBD1 matches 10 bases. CDR1 is SNHLY, CDR2 FYNNEI, per germline. V gave up 4 bases and J gave up 0 bases; unmatched junction bases: 11. The length of the CDR3 is 18 residues. The CDR3, as DNA: TGTGCCAGCAGTGGAAAAATAGACAGGGGGCGGATGAACACTGAAGCTTTCTTT. It yields the protein CASSGKIDRGRMNTEAFF.

The rearrangement links TRBV10-3 to TRBJ2-5; D is ambiguous. This CDR3 is 12 amino acids long. CDR1 ENHRY and CDR2 SYGVKD come from the germline V gene. V lost 2 bases and J lost 1, with 2 bases in between. The CDR3 DNA sequence: TGTGCCATCAGTGAGGGCCAAGAGACCCAGTACTTC. It yields the protein CAISEGQETQYF.

The CDR3 DNA reads TGCGCCAGCAGCCAGGAATACAGGGTGTATGGCTACACCTTC. Its protein is CASSQEYRVYGYTF. V usage is TRBV4-3 and J usage is TRBJ1-2; D might be TRBD1 (6 bases). The V and J ends lost 3 bases and 5 bases respectively, with 13 bases between them. CDR1 is LGHNA and CDR2 is YSLEER in the germline V gene. This CDR3 contains 14 residues.

The chain recombines TRBV7-2 with TRBJ2-7, with TRBD2 matching 11 bases. The germline gives CDR1 SGHTA, CDR2 FQGNSA. V was clipped by 5 bases and J by 0 bases; unmatched bases: 3. This CDR3 has 15 residues. CDR3 coding DNA: TGTGCCAGCAGCAAACTAGCGGGGGACTCCTACGAGCAGTACTTC. This translates into CASSKLAGDSYEQYF.

V gene TRBV18 combines with J gene TRBJ2-5; TRBD2 matches 11 bases. There are 16 residues in the CDR3. J was trimmed by 5 bases and V by 2 bases; bases with no gene match: 7. Looked up from germline, CDR1 is KGHSH and CDR2 is LQKENI. The CDR3 coding sequence is TGTGCCAGCTCACCAGCTGGACTAGCGGGCGGGGAGACCCAGTACTTC. It is translated as CASSPAGLAGGETQYF. The full variable domain, rest sourced from reference TRBV18 and TRBJ2-5, is NAGVMQNPRHLVRRRGQEARLRCSPMKGHSHVYWYRQLPEEGLKFMVYLQKENIIDESGMPKERFSAEFPKEGPSILRIQQVVRGDSAAYFCASSPAGLAGGETQYFGPGTRLLVL.

V gene TRBV11-3 combines with J gene TRBJ2-2; 10 nucleotides agree with TRBD2. CDR1 and CDR2 (germline): SGHNT, YENEEA. Losses at the gene ends were 10 bases for V and 2 bases for J; bases not matched to a gene: 10. There are 16 residues in the CDR3. As DNA, the CDR3 is TGTGCCACCTCAGAAGCGGGAGGGTTAAACACCGGGGAGCTGTTTTTT. The encoded protein is CATSEAGGLNTGELFF.

The J gene is TRBJ1-1, the V gene TRBV7-7; D call uncertain. The CDR3 has 15 amino acids. CDR1 is SSHAT, CDR2 FNYEAQ, per germline (reference sequence). Trimming cost V 5 bases and J 0 bases, with 13 bases left between them. DNA for the CDR3: TGTGCCAGCAGCCCCCTGGGCGTCATGAACACTGAAGCTTTCTTT. This sequence encodes CASSPLGVMNTEAFF.

The chain links TRBV29-1 to TRBJ2-5; TRBD1 might be the D (5 bases). V was cut by 5 bases and J by 1 base, with 8 bases left in between. The CDR3 covers 12 residues. Germline values: CDR1 SQVTM, CDR2 ANQGSEA. CDR3 region: CSVTDSQETQYF. In nucleotides, the CDR3 is TGCAGCGTTACCGACAGCCAAGAGACCCAGTACTTC.

In its sample, this clone was seen once. The V call is TRBV18, the J call TRBJ1-5, with 8 bases aligning to TRBD1. The trim removed 3 bases at V and 6 bases at J, leaving 4 bases unmatched. This CDR3 has 14 residues. Germline-derived CDR1 and CDR2 are KGHSH and LQKENI. The CDR3, as DNA: TGTGCCAGCTCACCTGGACAGGGCGTTCAGCCCCAGCATTTT. Protein sequence: CASSPGQGVQPQHF.

The J gene is TRBJ2-2, the V gene TRBV18, with 8 nucleotides matching TRBD2. The CDR3 sequence is 18 residues long. Unmatched junction bases numbered 6, after V lost 0 bases and J lost 0 bases. In germline, CDR1 is KGHSH, CDR2 LQKENI. Here the CDR3 DNA reads TGTGCCAGCTCACCACCAAGGGGAGCGGGAGCGAACACCGGGGAGCTGTTTTTT. As protein: CASSPPRGAGANTGELFF.

The rearrangement joins TRBV6-6 to TRBJ1-5, with D possibly being TRBD1 (5 bases). V was cut by 0 bases and J by 1 base, with 10 bases left in between. From germline, CDR1 is MNHNY and CDR2 SVGAGI (reference sequence). The CDR3 spans 16 residues. The chain's CDR3 is CASSYSRGSSNQPQHF. For the CDR3, the DNA is TGTGCCAGCAGTTACTCGAGGGGTTCGAGCAATCAGCCCCAGCATTTT.